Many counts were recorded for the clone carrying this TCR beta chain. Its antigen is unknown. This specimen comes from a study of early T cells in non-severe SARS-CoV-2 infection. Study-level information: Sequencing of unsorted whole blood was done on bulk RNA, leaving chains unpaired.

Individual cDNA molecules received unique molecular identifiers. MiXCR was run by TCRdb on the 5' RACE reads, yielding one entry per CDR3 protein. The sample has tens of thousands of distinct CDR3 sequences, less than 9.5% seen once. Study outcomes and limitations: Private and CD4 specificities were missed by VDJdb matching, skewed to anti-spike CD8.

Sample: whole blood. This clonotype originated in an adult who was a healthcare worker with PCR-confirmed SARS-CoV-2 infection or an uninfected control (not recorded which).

The CDR3 DNA is TGCAGTGCTACTAGGACTAGCGGATTCTACGAGCAGTACTTC. It encodes CSATRTSGFYEQYF. V is TRBV20-1 and J is TRBJ2-7; 10 bases align to TRBD2. The CDR3 runs to 14 residues. V gave up 4 bases and J gave up 3 bases; unmatched junction bases: 6. Germline V gene lookup returns CDR1 DFQATT and CDR2 SNEGSKA (reference sequence).